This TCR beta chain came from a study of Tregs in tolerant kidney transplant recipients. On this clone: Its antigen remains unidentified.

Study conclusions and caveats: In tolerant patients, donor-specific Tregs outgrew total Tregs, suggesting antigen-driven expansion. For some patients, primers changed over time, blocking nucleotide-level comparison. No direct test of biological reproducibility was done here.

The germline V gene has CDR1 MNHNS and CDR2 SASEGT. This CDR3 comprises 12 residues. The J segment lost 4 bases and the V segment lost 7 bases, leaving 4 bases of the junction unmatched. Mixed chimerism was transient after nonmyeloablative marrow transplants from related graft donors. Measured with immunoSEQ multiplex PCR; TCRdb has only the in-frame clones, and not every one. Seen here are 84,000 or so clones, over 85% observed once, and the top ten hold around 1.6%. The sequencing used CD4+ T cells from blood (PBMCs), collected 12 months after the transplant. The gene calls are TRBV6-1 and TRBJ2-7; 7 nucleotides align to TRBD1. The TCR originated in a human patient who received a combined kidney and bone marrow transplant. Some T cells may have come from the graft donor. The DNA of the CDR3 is TGTGCCAGCACCCAACAGGGGTACGAGCAGTACTTC. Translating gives CASTQQGYEQYF.